What follows is one T cell receptor beta chain and its context. This clonotype was observed at least ten times. Its antigen specificity is not known. Per-base quality was not reported, and no clone a single base away is much larger than it. The V end gives up 3 bases and the J end 0 bases, leaving 2 bases in the junction not matched to a gene. The CDR3, from cysteine to phenylalanine, totals 17 residues. The DNA shown is the 51-base CDR3, in frame from base 1. The germline V gene gives CDR1 as SGHAT and CDR2 as FQNNGV. The library came from 5' RACE. The instrument was an Illumina HiSeq 2000. A universal primer binding site was added through template switching, and the final cDNA carried a unique molecular identifier so that TCR cDNA molecules could be counted accurately. First-strand cDNA for TCR alpha and beta chains was synthesized from specific primers in the conserved constant-segment region. To control for contamination, each cDNA library was double barcoded with a SMART-Mk sample barcode plus Illumina barcodes. TruSeq adapter sequences and Illumina sample barcodes were added in two successive PCR steps. Sequencing of the TCR alpha and beta cDNA libraries was done on the Illumina HiSeq platform using custom primers. Processing in the source paper ran as follows. Unique molecular identifiers were extracted from raw reads with MiGEC, and CDR3 positions were determined with MiXCR. For each individual, recombination models were inferred using an EM algorithm with the repgenHMM and IGoR tools. The tcR package in R was used for shared clonotype analysis, with sharing normalized by the product of cloneset sizes. To study raw recombination without the effects of thymic and clonal selection, out-of-frame nonproductive sequences were analyzed. The public sequencing data were trimmed at Q25 with fastp and processed into clonotypes with MiXCR by TCRdb, which kept only in-frame beta chains. Every entry covers one CDR3 protein and lists the most common genes and DNA from its rows. TCRdb, rather than the study authors, made the V and J calls. Recorded for this sample are fewer than 250,000 distinct CDR3 sequences; 7.5% of them occurred a single time. The ten largest clones represent around 1.8% of the sample.

All donors were healthy Caucasians. Three pairs of female monozygotic twins, all aged about 18 to 30 years, were included in the twin cohort. Miltenyi CD45RO+ enrichment and human naive T-cell isolation kits were used to isolate memory (CD45RO+) and naive T cells from PBMC. This entry comes from a study of identical twins (dated by TCRdb to the mid-2010s). About the investigation overall: To test whether fetal clonotypes persist, the study used deep sequencing on TCR alpha and beta repertoires from monozygotic twins, unrelated adults of various ages, and cord blood. Replicate twin experiments were performed at different times using different library preparation protocols to rule out contamination. General study outcomes and caveats: Abundant cord blood beta clonotypes had fewer insertions, young adult naive repertoires showed a similar but weaker trend, and memory repertoires showed no such trend. Because the same donors could not be followed over many years, the conclusions relied on cross-sectional statistical analysis. In beta out-of-frame sequences, excess twin sharing was weaker, because having fewer shared sequences lowered the signal-to-noise ratio. Compared with coincidental sharing between unrelated individuals, out-of-frame TCR alpha sequences shared between twins had an excess of sequences with low generation probability. Zero-insertion analyses could be partly confounded by invariant T cells such as MAIT and iNKT, although diverse VJ usage argued against such confounding for most clonotypes. In monozygotic twins, recombination models systematically underestimated out-of-frame TCR alpha sharing, but the models matched the sharing seen between unrelated individuals.

These same data were also listed under a study on yellow fever vaccine responses in identical twins. According to the second study: According to the authors, in identical twins the way T cells responded to vaccination appeared partly convergent and partly personalized. Focusing on identical twins, the study followed the T cell clones that responded to the vaccine, and did so with precision.

Sequenced sample: memory (CD45RO+) T cells sorted from blood. The sample's cell subset or site, from its label and the paper: CD45RO+ enriched T cells. This TCR came from a woman between 18 and 29 years old in good health. The chain employs TRBV11-2 and TRBJ2-1; TRBD2 aligns with 13 central bases. The sequenced DNA: TGTGCCAGCAGCTTCGGGACTAGCGGGGTCTCCTACAATGAGCAGTTCTTC. This is translated as CASSFGTSGVSYNEQFF.